This T cell receptor beta chain was identified during a study of regulatory T cells in long-lasting Graves disease. As for the study in general: Antithyroid drugs had been taken under 3 months by newly diagnosed Graves' patients. Study-level points and caveats: Blood alone, not thyroid tissue, was studied.

TCR beta libraries were built with iRepertoire HTBI primers and Arm-PCR of CDR3 regions. In TCRdb, the multiplex PCR reads were re-called with MiXCR into one record per CDR3 protein. The table lists around 480,000 distinct CDR3 sequences, about 16% of them singletons. Only a few counts were recorded for this clonotype. As yet, its antigen is unknown. CDR1 is SGDLS, CDR2 YYNGEE, per germline. Trimming stripped 4 bases from V and 3 bases from J, with 13 bases between. The CDR3 runs 15 residues. Specified time point: newly diagnosed GD, antithyroid drugs for less than 3 months. TCR sequences were obtained from RNA taken from PBMCs. The data also belong to a second study, concerning T cells in Graves' hyperthyroidism and ophthalmopathy. That publication notes: Uncontrolled infection, other autoimmune disease, pregnancy or lactation led to exclusion. Diagnoses rested on clinical symptoms, serum thyroxine and TRAb, thyroid ultrasound and orbital computed tomography.

This clonotype was obtained from a man aged 35 to 55 with Graves disease. The V call is TRBV9, the J call TRBJ1-4; D gene unclear. Sequenced material: peripheral blood mononuclear cells (PBMCs), taken at new diagnosis, from a patient treated with antithyroid drugs. CDR3 protein: CASSPTVGANEKLFF. The CDR3 DNA is TGTGCCAGCAGCCCTACGGTTGGAGCTAATGAAAAACTGTTTTTT.